This paragraph covers one T cell receptor beta chain sequence. These data belong to a study of CXCR3-negative and CXCR3-positive naive CD8 T cells. All TRB cDNA libraries came from 5' RACE performed with UMI labels. TCRdb reprocessed the 5' RACE reads, keeping one entry per CDR3 protein, no DNA. Recorded for this sample: about 56,000 distinct CDR3 sequences. The germline V gene encodes CDR1 ENHRY and CDR2 SYGVKD. The CDR3 length is 18 residues. The clonotype comes from a human donor in good health. Some clones in this sample may be carry-over from other donors' samples. Sample: memory CD8+ T cells from blood. J is TRBJ2-3 and V is TRBV10-3; TCRdb returns TRBD1, unconfirmable since there is no DNA. The CDR3 spells CATVGIGGTGEVTDTQYF.